Listed here are 28 T cell receptor beta chains from one sample, sequenced in a study of cytomegalovirus exposure and HLA in healthy donors. The PCR ran on 60 Vbeta and 13 Jbeta primers. Profiled with immunoSEQ multiplex PCR; TCRdb holds only in-frame clones, not every one. The sample has about 220,000 clones, about 70% seen once. Sequencing used PBMCs. These TCRs come from a woman younger than 45 in good health and CMV-seronegative.

The CDR3 reads CASSWGEETQYF. CDR3 nucleotides: TGTGCCAGCAGCTGGGGGGAAGAGACCCAGTACTTC. The V and J genes are TRBV7-6 and TRBJ2-5; D may be TRBD2 (6 bases). V lost 4 bases, J lost 3 bases, and 6 bases lay in between. CDR1 is SGHVS, CDR2 FNYEAQ, per germline. This CDR3 has 12 amino acids. Full variable domain (remainder filled in from reference TRBV7-6 and TRBJ2-5): GAGVSQSPRYKVTKRGQDVALRCDPISGHVSLYWYRQALGQGPEFLTYFNYEAQQDKSGLPNDRFSAERPEGSISTLTIQRTEQRDSAMYRCASSWGEETQYFGPGTRLLVL.

The genes are TRBV4-1 and TRBJ2-3; perhaps TRBD2 as D (5 bases). The CDR3 covers 16 residues. CDR1 and CDR2 (germline): MGHRA, YSYEKL. Trimming left V 8 bases short and J 0 bases short, with 18 bases between. The CDR3 bases are TGCGCCAGCCGTGACGCCTTAGCGTCTAGCACAGATACGCAGTATTTT. Translating gives CASRDALASSTDTQYF.

V and J are TRBV9 and TRBJ2-5; TRBD1 might be the D (7 bases). There are 14 residues in the CDR3. Deletions cut 4 bases from V and 2 bases from J, with 12 bases between. From germline, CDR1 is SGDLS and CDR2 YYNGEE. The CDR3 DNA follows: TGTGCCAGCAGCATCCAGGGGGGACAAGAGACCCAGTACTTC. Protein sequence: CASSIQGGQETQYF. The full variable domain, with the rest looked up from reference TRBV9 and TRBJ2-5, is DSGVTQTPKHLITATGQRVTLRCSPRSGDLSVYWYQQSLDQGLQFLIQYYNGEERAKGNILERFSAQQFPDLHSELNLSSLELGDSALYFCASSIQGGQETQYFGPGTRLLVL.

The chain carries TRBV27 and TRBJ1-4; TRBD1 aligns across 7 bases. This CDR3 is built from 14 residues. Germline V gene sequence: CDR1 MNHEY, CDR2 SMNVEV (reference sequence). Trimming removed 5 bases from V and 11 bases from J; junction bases left unmatched: 11. In DNA, the CDR3 is TGTGCCAGCAGTCCGCCGGGACAGAGTCTTAAACTGTTTTTT. Its protein is CASSPPGQSLKLFF.

This clone has more than one count but fewer than ten. The chain uses TRBV27 and TRBJ1-1; TRBD1 might be the D (6 bases). V was trimmed by 3 bases and J by 3 bases, leaving 14 bases between them. The CDR3 has 15 residues. Germline assignment: CDR1 MNHEY and CDR2 SMNVEV (reference sequence). The CDR3 coding sequence is TGTGCCAGCAGTTTTAGAGAAGGGGGTGACACTGAAGCTTTCTTT. Translation gives CASSFREGGDTEAFF.

V gene TRBV11-2 combines with J gene TRBJ1-1; TRBD1 matches at 9 bases. CDR3 size: 14 residues. The J segment lost 1 base and the V segment lost 6 bases, leaving 3 bases of the junction unmatched. From germline, CDR1 is SGHAT and CDR2 FQNNGV. The CDR3 spells CASRLTGGNTEAFF. DNA for the CDR3: TGTGCCAGCAGGTTGACAGGGGGGAACACTGAAGCTTTCTTT.

About this clone: The same CDR3 can be traced to other DNA sequences in this sample. The chain links TRBV10-3 to TRBJ2-3; D is ambiguous. V shed 3 bases and J shed 6 bases, with 4 bases lying between them. Germline lookup yields CDR1 ENHRY and CDR2 SYGVKD. The CDR3 length is 11 residues. The CDR3 reads CAISDRDTQYF. The CDR3 DNA sequence: TGTGCCATCAGTGATCGGGATACGCAGTATTTT.

V and J are TRBV19 and TRBJ1-2; TRBD1 matches 10 bases. The CDR3 totals 17 residues. Germline V lookup: CDR1 LNHDA, CDR2 SQIVND (reference sequence). The ends lost 3 bases at V and 0 bases at J; junction bases unmatched: 7. CDR3 nucleotide sequence: TGTGCCAGTAGTATCAAGGGACAGGGGTATGCTAACTATGGCTACACCTTC. It yields the protein CASSIKGQGYANYGYTF. The whole variable domain, filled in from reference TRBV19 and TRBJ1-2, reads DGGITQSPKYLFRKEGQNVTLSCEQNLNHDAMYWYRQDPGQGLRLIYYSQIVNDFQKGDIAEGYSVSREKKESFPLTVTSAQKNPTAFYLCASSIKGQGYANYGYTFGSGTRLTVV.

The chain joins TRBV25-1 to TRBJ1-2; D remains unclear. V lost 1 base to trimming and J lost 3 bases, with 9 bases between them. The germline V gene has CDR1 MGHDK and CDR2 SYGVNS. The CDR3 loop spans 14 amino acids. Written as DNA, the CDR3 is TGTGCCAGCAGTGAATGGACTCAGGACTATGGCTACACCTTC. This sequence encodes CASSEWTQDYGYTF.

The rearrangement uses TRBV5-8 and TRBJ1-2, with 9 positions matching TRBD1. With 2 bases clipped from V and 3 bases from J, the junction kept 8 bases outside the gene matches. Germline values: CDR1 SGHTS, CDR2 YDEGEE. The CDR3 is made up of 16 amino acids. Here the CDR3 DNA reads TGTGCCAGCAGCTTCGAGAGGACAGGGGAGGACTATGGCTACACCTTC. Translated: CASSFERTGEDYGYTF.

V gene TRBV9 combines with J gene TRBJ1-1; 10 bases are a match to TRBD1. CDR1 and CDR2 from the germline V gene are SGDLS and YYNGEE. V was pared by 0 bases and J by 6 bases, with 8 bases of the junction left unmatched. CDR3 length: 16 residues. The CDR3 spells CASSVEDRGRRAEAFF. CDR3 coding DNA: TGTGCCAGCAGCGTAGAGGACAGGGGGAGGAGGGCTGAAGCTTTCTTT.

This clone has a handful of counts. The rearrangement uses TRBV11-2 and TRBJ2-5; possible D gene TRBD2, 5 bases. The CDR3 consists of 12 residues. The V end lost 1 base, the J end lost 7 bases, and 7 bases lay between the germline ends. Germline assignment: CDR1 SGHAT and CDR2 FQNNGV. The CDR3 coding sequence is TGTGCCAGCAGCTTAGGTGAGGGGACCCAGTACTTC. Translating gives CASSLGEGTQYF. Variable domain in full (rest from reference TRBV11-2 and TRBJ2-5): EAGVAQSPRYKIIEKRQSVAFWCNPISGHATLYWYQQILGQGPKLLIQFQNNGVVDDSQLPKDRFSAERLKGVDSTLKIQPAKLEDSAVYLCASSLGEGTQYFGPGTRLLVL.

This clone was counted only a few times. This chain links TRBV18 with TRBJ2-1; 9 bases line up with TRBD1. CDR1 is KGHSH, CDR2 LQKENI, per germline. Trimming took 5 bases from V and 8 from J; bases not matched to a gene: 10. This CDR3 contains 15 residues. The CDR3 DNA sequence: TGTGCCAGCTCAGGGGGACAGGGCGGCGTCGATGAGCAGTTCTTC. It specifies CASSGGQGGVDEQFF.

The V gene is TRBV6-5, the J gene TRBJ1-1, with D maybe TRBD1 (5 bases). Germline V gene lookup returns CDR1 MNHEY and CDR2 SVGAGI. Trimming removed 6 bases at V and 5 bases at J, with 13 bases between. The CDR3 covers 13 residues. The CDR3 DNA is TGTGCCAGCAGAAACCCTTCAGGGACTGAAGCTTTCTTT. This gives the protein CASRNPSGTEAFF.

The chain has TRBV30 and TRBJ2-7; D possibly corresponds to TRBD2 (7 bases). The CDR3 length is 14 residues. The V and J ends lost 4 bases and 4 bases respectively, with 17 bases between them. Per the germline V gene, CDR1 is GTSNPN and CDR2 is SVGIG (reference sequence). The DNA for the CDR3 is TGTGCCTGGACCGCCGGGGGGCCCCCTTACGAGCAGTACTTC. Translated, it gives CAWTAGGPPYEQYF.

The rearrangement uses TRBV2 and TRBJ1-2; 7 positions agree with TRBD1. CDR3 length equals 16 residues. V lost 1 base and J lost 8; bases outside the gene matches: 13. CDR1 SNHLY and CDR2 FYNNEI come from the germline V gene. As DNA, the CDR3 is TGTGCCAGCAGTGAAGTTGGGTCAGGGGGGTCCGGCGGCTACACCTTC. Translated, it gives CASSEVGSGGSGGYTF.

This clone was seen a few times. The V gene is TRBV5-6, the J gene TRBJ2-5, with 7 bases lining up with TRBD1. CDR1 and CDR2 from the germline V gene are SGHDT and YYEEEE. Germline trimming cut 4 bases from V and 7 bases from J; bases unmatched to any gene: 10. There are 14 residues in the CDR3. The CDR3 loop is CASSARTGPRTQYF. CDR3 nucleotide sequence: TGTGCCAGCAGCGCGCGGACAGGACCTAGGACCCAGTACTTC.

This chain connects TRBV11-2 to TRBJ2-1, with D maybe TRBD2 (6 bases). V lost 3 bases to trimming and J lost 2 bases, with 11 bases between them. CDR3 length equals 15 residues. The germline V gene has CDR1 SGHAT and CDR2 FQNNGV. CDR3: CASSFLSGPYNEQFF. CDR3 sequence (DNA): TGTGCCAGCAGCTTCCTTAGCGGACCCTACAATGAGCAGTTCTTC.

The V gene is TRBV5-6, the J gene TRBJ1-2; D unclear. This CDR3 is 14 amino acids long. In germline, CDR1 is SGHDT, CDR2 YYEEEE. V lost 0 bases and J 2 bases, leaving 8 bases between the germline ends. CDR3 sequence: CASSLGTGNYGYTF. The CDR3, as DNA: TGTGCCAGCAGCTTGGGGACGGGAAACTATGGCTACACCTTC.

This clone was recorded a few times. V gene TRBV4-2 combines with J gene TRBJ2-7, with 10 positions matching TRBD2. J gave up 0 bases and V 6 bases, and 8 bases lay outside the gene matches. The CDR3 totals 16 residues. From germline, CDR1 is LGHNA and CDR2 YNFKEQ. The CDR3 DNA is TGTGCCAGCAGAGTCACCGGGACTAGCGACTCCTACGAGCAGTACTTC. Its protein product is CASRVTGTSDSYEQYF.

The chain employs TRBV4-1 and TRBJ1-2, with 7 positions matching TRBD1. Per germline, CDR1 MGHRA and CDR2 YSYEKL. The CDR3 is 14 residues long. Unmatched junction bases numbered 2, after V lost 2 bases and J lost 2 bases. For the CDR3, the DNA is TGCGCCAGCAGCCAACGGGGACAGAACTATGGCTACACCTTC. This translates into CASSQRGQNYGYTF.

This clone appeared a single time. The chain is built from TRBV27 and TRBJ2-3, with 12 bases matching TRBD2. Germline trimming cut 3 bases from V and 3 bases from J; bases unmatched to any gene: 1. CDR1 and CDR2 from the germline V gene are MNHEY and SMNVEV (reference sequence). This CDR3 comprises 15 residues. As DNA, the CDR3 is TGTGCCAGCAGTTTCCTAGCGGGAGGGACAGATACGCAGTATTTT. This sequence encodes CASSFLAGGTDTQYF.

The CDR3 DNA is TGTGCCAGCACTAGGGGGGGCTCTGGGGCCAACGTCCTGACTTTC. Its translation is CASTRGGSGANVLTF. The V and J genes are TRBV5-4 and TRBJ2-6; possibly TRBD2 for D (7 bases). This CDR3 has 15 residues. CDR1 and CDR2 (germline): SGHNT, YYREEE (reference sequence). V lost 6 bases and J lost 0, with 10 bases in between.

V and J are TRBV5-5 and TRBJ1-1; the D gene is possibly TRBD1 (5 bases). The CDR3 totals 16 residues. CDR1 is SGHKS and CDR2 is YYEKEE in the germline V gene (reference sequence). Deletions cut 0 bases from V and 3 bases from J, with 15 bases between. The CDR3 DNA sequence: TGTGCCAGCAGCTTGGGGATCGGCAGGGTGGACACTGAAGCTTTCTTT. Protein: CASSLGIGRVDTEAFF.

The table lists this clone with a count of one. The chain is built from TRBV5-1 and TRBJ2-2; 9 bases match TRBD2. This CDR3 has 16 residues. Losses at the gene ends were 4 bases for V and 4 bases for J; bases not matched to a gene: 8. Germline lookup yields CDR1 SGHRS and CDR2 YFSETQ. CDR3 nucleotides: TGCGCCAGCAGCCTAAGAGCGGGGGGCTCCACCGGGGAGCTGTTTTTT. Protein product: CASSLRAGGSTGELFF.

This chain connects TRBV10-3 to TRBJ2-7, with D perhaps matching TRBD2 (6 bases). The CDR3 runs 15 residues. V lost 3 bases and J 6 bases, leaving 18 bases between the germline ends. Germline CDR1 is ENHRY and CDR2 is SYGVKD. The CDR3 spells CAISDLRAGGGEQYF. The CDR3 nucleotides are TGTGCCATCAGTGATCTTAGGGCCGGGGGTGGCGAGCAGTACTTC.

This chain connects TRBV7-2 to TRBJ2-1, with TRBD2 matching 13 bases. The V gene end was trimmed by 1 base and the J gene end by 10 bases; junction bases not matched to a gene: 4. The CDR3 has 15 residues. Germline V CDR1 and CDR2: SGHTA, FQGNSA. In nucleotides, the CDR3 is TGTGCCAGCAGCTTAGGACTAGCGGGAGGACGGGAGCAGTTCTTC. Protein product: CASSLGLAGGREQFF.

The chain has TRBV19 and TRBJ1-2; 8 nucleotides align to TRBD1. Trimming cost V 6 bases and J 8 bases; bases outside gene matches: 14. The CDR3 contains 15 residues. Germline V CDR1 and CDR2: LNHDA, SQIVND (reference sequence). The CDR3 loop reads CASSPTSGTGYGYTF. As DNA, the CDR3 is TGTGCCAGTAGCCCAACCTCCGGGACAGGCTACGGCTACACCTTC.